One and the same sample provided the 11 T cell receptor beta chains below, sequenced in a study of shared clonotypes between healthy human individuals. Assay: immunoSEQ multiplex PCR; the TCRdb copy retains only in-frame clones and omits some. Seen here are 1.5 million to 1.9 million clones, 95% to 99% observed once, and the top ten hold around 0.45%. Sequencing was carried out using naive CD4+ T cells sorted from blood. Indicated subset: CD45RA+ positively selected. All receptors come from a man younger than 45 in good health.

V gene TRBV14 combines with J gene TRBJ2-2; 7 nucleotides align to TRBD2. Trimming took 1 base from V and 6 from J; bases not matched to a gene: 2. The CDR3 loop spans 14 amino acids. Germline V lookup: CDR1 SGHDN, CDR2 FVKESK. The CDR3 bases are TGTGCCAGCAGCCAAGTGGGAGGGGCCGGGGAGCTGTTTTTT. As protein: CASSQVGGAGELFF.

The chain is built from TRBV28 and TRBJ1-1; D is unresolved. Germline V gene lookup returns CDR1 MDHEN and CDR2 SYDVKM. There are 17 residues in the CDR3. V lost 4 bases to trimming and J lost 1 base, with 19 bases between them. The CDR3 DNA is TGTGCCAGCAGTTCGCCCCCGGGGTCGTCTACGAACACTGAAGCTTTCTTT. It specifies CASSSPPGSSTNTEAFF.

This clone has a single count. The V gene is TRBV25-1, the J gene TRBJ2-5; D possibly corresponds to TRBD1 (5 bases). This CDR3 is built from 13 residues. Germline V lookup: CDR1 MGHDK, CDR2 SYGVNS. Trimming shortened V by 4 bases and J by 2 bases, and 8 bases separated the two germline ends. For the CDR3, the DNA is TGTGCCAGCAGTGTACCAGGGCAAGAGACCCAGTACTTC. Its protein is CASSVPGQETQYF.

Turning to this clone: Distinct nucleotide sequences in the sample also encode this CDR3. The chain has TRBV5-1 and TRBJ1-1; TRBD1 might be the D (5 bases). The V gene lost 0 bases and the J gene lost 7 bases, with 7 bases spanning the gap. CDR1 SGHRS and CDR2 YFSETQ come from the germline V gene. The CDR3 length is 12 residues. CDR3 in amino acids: CASSLDRSEAFF. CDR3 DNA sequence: TGCGCCAGCAGCTTGGACAGGAGTGAAGCTTTCTTT.

CDR3 coding DNA: TGCGCCAGCAGCTTGGATGCCGGTACGCAGTATTTT. Translating it yields CASSLDAGTQYF. The chain is built from TRBV5-1 and TRBJ2-3, with D unclear. Germline CDR1 reads SGHRS; CDR2 reads YFSETQ. The V end lost 0 bases, the J end lost 8 bases, and 7 bases lay between the germline ends. CDR3 length: 12 residues.

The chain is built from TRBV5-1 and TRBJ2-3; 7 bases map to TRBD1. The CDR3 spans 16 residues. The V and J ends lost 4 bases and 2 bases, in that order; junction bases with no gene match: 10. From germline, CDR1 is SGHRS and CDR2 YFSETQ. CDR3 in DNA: TGCGCCAGCAGCATAACGACAGGGACCAACACAGATACGCAGTATTTT. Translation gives CASSITTGTNTDTQYF.

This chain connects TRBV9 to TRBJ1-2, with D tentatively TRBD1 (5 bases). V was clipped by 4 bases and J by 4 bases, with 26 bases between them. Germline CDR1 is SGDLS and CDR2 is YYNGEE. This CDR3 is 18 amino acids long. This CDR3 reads CASSTPPISQGGIYGYTF. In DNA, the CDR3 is TGTGCCAGCAGCACACCCCCGATCTCCCAGGGAGGGATCTATGGCTACACCTTC.

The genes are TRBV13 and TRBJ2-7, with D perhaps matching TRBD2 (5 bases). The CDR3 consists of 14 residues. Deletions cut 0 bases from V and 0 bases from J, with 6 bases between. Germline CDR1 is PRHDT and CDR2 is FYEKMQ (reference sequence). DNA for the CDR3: TGTGCCAGCAGCTTAGGGCTAGCCTCCTACGAGCAGTACTTC. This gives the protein CASSLGLASYEQYF.

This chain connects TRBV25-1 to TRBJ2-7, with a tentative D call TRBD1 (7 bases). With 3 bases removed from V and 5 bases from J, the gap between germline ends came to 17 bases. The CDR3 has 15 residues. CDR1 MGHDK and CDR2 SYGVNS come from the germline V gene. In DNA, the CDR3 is TGTGCCAGCAGTGATATCGCGACAGGGAGGAACGAGCAGTACTTC. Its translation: CASSDIATGRNEQYF.

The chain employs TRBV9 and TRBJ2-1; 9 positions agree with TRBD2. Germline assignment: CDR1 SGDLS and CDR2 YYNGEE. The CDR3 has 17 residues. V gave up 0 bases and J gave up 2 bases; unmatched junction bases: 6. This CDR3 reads CASSVATSGLPYNEQFF. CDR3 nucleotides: TGTGCCAGCAGCGTAGCCACTAGCGGGCTACCCTACAATGAGCAGTTCTTC.

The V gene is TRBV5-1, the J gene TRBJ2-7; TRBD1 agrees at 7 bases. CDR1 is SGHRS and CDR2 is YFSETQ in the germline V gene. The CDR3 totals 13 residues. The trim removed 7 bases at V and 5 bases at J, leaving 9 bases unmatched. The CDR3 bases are TGCGCCAGCGGCGGACAGGCTCGCCACGAGCAGTACTTC. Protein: CASGGQARHEQYF.